This T cell receptor beta chain originates from a study of post-analysis software for immune sequencing data. Unique molecular identifiers tagged the TCR beta cDNA libraries. TCRdb re-called the PCR reads through MiXCR, storing one row per CDR3 protein. This table holds roughly 600,000 distinct CDR3 sequences, 44% found once. Study-level findings and limits: The study found significantly lower normalized Chao1 diversity in multiple sclerosis patients than in controls. Roughly 5 TRBV segments, TRBV5-6, TRBV5-1 and TRBV20-1 among them, were found more frequent in patients than controls. Under F measure analysis, samples from one preparation batch co-clustered strongly.

As concerns this clonotype: The antigen remains unidentified.

V gave up 0 bases and J gave up 10 bases, with 13 bases separating them. Germline CDR1 is SGHDT and CDR2 is YYEEEE. The CDR3 has 13 amino acids. The TCR originated in a girl between 5 and 17 years old with multiple sclerosis. Sequenced material: blood. This chain joins TRBV5-6 and TRBJ1-2; D remains ambiguous. CDR3 protein: CASSLVGAAFYTF. The CDR3 DNA follows: TGTGCCAGCAGCTTGGTCGGAGCAGCCTTCTACACCTTC.